Listed here are 28 T cell receptor beta chains from one sample, sequenced in a study of human T cells and chemical hapten exposure (dated by TCRdb to the early 2020s). Library preparation was by RACE. Reads for this sample came from a NextSeq 500. In-frame beta chains were kept once TCRdb had trimmed the public reads at Q25 with fastp and called clones with MiXCR. Identical CDR3 protein sequences are pooled into one entry, listed with their most common genes and DNA. This sample is represented by hundreds of thousands of distinct CDR3 sequences; roughly 6% of them were singletons. About 5.4% of the sample is held by the ten biggest clonotypes. Taken with the paper, the label for time point translates to: patch test 2, 6 weeks after DPC sensitization. The treatment or condition tag for this specimen amounts to: therapeutic diphenylcyclopropenone sensitization with weekly scalp DPC. Specimen: whole blood, collected in connection with sensitization to the hapten diphenylcyclopropenone (DPC). All receptors derive from a woman aged 18-35 years with alopecia areata. Some clones in this sample may be carry-over from other donors' samples.

This clonotype was counted only a few times. The chain carries TRBV29-1 and TRBJ1-1; D unresolved. This CDR3 region has 10 residues. Germline V CDR1 and CDR2: SQVTM, ANQGSEA. Trimming shortened V by 5 bases and J by 3 bases, and 4 bases separated the two germline ends. The CDR3 spells CSVWHTEAFF. The DNA of the CDR3 is TGCAGCGTTTGGCACACTGAAGCTTTCTTT.

This clonotype occurred many times. The chain combines TRBV7-3 with TRBJ1-2; 8 positions agree with TRBD1. The CDR3 is 13 residues long. Trimming removed 5 bases from V and 8 bases from J; junction bases left unmatched: 7. CDR1 is SGHTA, CDR2 FQGTGA, per germline. The CDR3 DNA reads TGTGCCAGCAGCCAATCAGGGGGCCTGGGCTACACCTTC. It yields the protein CASSQSGGLGYTF.

This clonotype was observed many times. This chain joins TRBV24-1 and TRBJ2-3, with D tentatively TRBD2 (5 bases). V shed 5 bases and J shed 2 bases, with 13 bases lying between them. This CDR3 is 15 amino acids long. The V gene's germline CDR1 is KGHDR and CDR2 SFDVKD. The CDR3 is CATSALERDTDTQYF. The CDR3 DNA sequence: TGTGCCACCAGTGCCCTGGAGAGGGACACAGATACGCAGTATTTT.

This clonotype was seen a few times. Here the CDR3 reads CSAGTSGGIEDTQYF. As DNA, the CDR3 is TGCAGTGCTGGGACTAGCGGGGGGATCGAAGATACGCAGTATTTT. This chain connects TRBV20-1 to TRBJ2-3, with 15 positions matching TRBD2. Unmatched junction bases numbered 5, after V lost 5 bases and J lost 5 bases. The germline gives CDR1 DFQATT, CDR2 SNEGSKA (reference sequence). This CDR3 is built from 15 residues.

The V gene is TRBV6-5, the J gene TRBJ2-1; possible D gene TRBD1, 6 bases. Germline CDR1 is MNHEY and CDR2 is SVGAGI. Trimming stripped 2 bases from V and 8 bases from J, with 10 bases between. The CDR3 has 13 residues. The CDR3 DNA is TGTGCCAGCAGTTACCGTGGACAGTATGAGCAGTTCTTC. Protein sequence: CASSYRGQYEQFF.

This clonotype has a handful of counts. The chain joins TRBV7-9 to TRBJ2-3; TRBD1 might be the D (7 bases). With 4 bases removed from V and 4 bases from J, the gap between germline ends came to 12 bases. Germline V gene sequence: CDR1 SEHNR, CDR2 FQNEAQ (reference sequence). There are 14 residues in the CDR3. DNA for the CDR3: TGTGCCAGCAGCTCAGACAGGGAGGCAGATACGCAGTATTTT. This encodes CASSSDREADTQYF.

This clonotype was observed many times. The chain combines TRBV12-3 or TRBV12-4 with TRBJ2-6; D is unclear. The CDR3 has 16 residues. The ends were cut back, 5 bases at V and 0 bases at J, with 11 bases in the middle. CDR3 loop: CASSDLGRSGANVLTF. The CDR3 DNA is TGTGCCAGCAGTGACCTGGGCCGCTCTGGGGCCAACGTCCTGACTTTC.

Many counts were recorded for this clonotype. The V and J genes are TRBV3-1 and TRBJ2-7, with 8 bases that match TRBD1. V lost 4 bases and J lost 2; bases outside the gene matches: 7. The CDR3 totals 15 residues. Looked up from germline, CDR1 is LGHDT and CDR2 is YNNKEL (reference sequence). The CDR3 DNA follows: TGTGCCAGCAGCCTCCGTCGACAGGGGACCTACGAGCAGTACTTC. This sequence encodes CASSLRRQGTYEQYF.

This clonotype turned up a few times. For the CDR3, the DNA is TGTGCCAGCAGCCCTCCGGACAGGGTCGATGAAAAACTGTTTTTT. Its protein product is CASSPPDRVDEKLFF. The chain employs TRBV9 and TRBJ1-4; 8 bases are shared with TRBD1. This CDR3 region has 15 residues. The germline V gene encodes CDR1 SGDLS and CDR2 YYNGEE. J lost 6 bases, V lost 4 bases, and 8 bases had no gene match.

In its sample, this clonotype was seen a few times. V gene TRBV9 combines with J gene TRBJ1-1; 7 nucleotides line up with TRBD1. With 3 bases clipped from V and 0 bases from J, the junction kept 8 bases outside the gene matches. Per germline, CDR1 SGDLS and CDR2 YYNGEE. The CDR3 has 16 residues. The CDR3 reads CASSARGTDLNTEAFF. In nucleotides, the CDR3 is TGTGCCAGCAGCGCGAGGGGGACAGACTTGAACACTGAAGCTTTCTTT.

The CDR3: CASSYSMQTQYF. Here the CDR3 DNA reads TGTGCCAGCAGTTACTCGATGCAGACCCAGTACTTC. The chain carries TRBV6-5 and TRBJ2-5; D is unresolved. V was shortened by 0 bases and J by 6 bases, with 5 bases between the two germline ends. The CDR3 length is 12 residues. Germline lookup yields CDR1 MNHEY and CDR2 SVGAGI.

At least ten counts were recorded for this clonotype. This sequence joins TRBV7-9 and TRBJ1-6; no reliable D call. The germline V and J ends were trimmed by 3 bases and 0 bases, with 6 bases remaining between them. The CDR3 covers 15 residues. CDR1 is SEHNR, CDR2 FQNEAQ, per germline (reference sequence). CDR3 coding DNA: TGTGCCAGCAGCTTCGGTAGCTCCTATAATTCACCCCTCCACTTT. Amino acids: CASSFGSSYNSPLHF.

This chain links TRBV12-3 or TRBV12-4 with TRBJ2-3; D is undetermined. V was cut by 6 bases and J by 6 bases, with 13 bases left in between. This CDR3 has 13 residues. In DNA, the CDR3 is TGTGCCAGCAGCAGAAGAATTTCCGATACGCAGTATTTT. It is translated as CASSRRISDTQYF.

This clonotype showed up many times. This rearrangement joins TRBV23-1 to TRBJ1-2; 8 bases agree with TRBD1. TRBV23-1 is assigned to the ORF class and has an uncertain function. Unmatched junction bases numbered 11, after V lost 6 bases and J lost 2 bases. This CDR3 spans 16 amino acids. CDR3 in amino acids: CASRTDRGEGNYGYTF. CDR3 nucleotide sequence: TGCGCCAGCAGAACCGACAGGGGAGAGGGGAACTATGGCTACACCTTC.

This clonotype was counted ten times or more. The V and J genes are TRBV18 and TRBJ1-1, with D perhaps matching TRBD1 (6 bases). The germline V gene encodes CDR1 KGHSH and CDR2 LQKENI. The CDR3 spans 13 residues. V dropped 4 bases and J dropped 7 bases, with 13 bases sitting between them. The CDR3 nucleotides read TGTGCCAGCTCACTTGACAGGAACCGTGAAGCTTTCTTT. Residues: CASSLDRNREAFF.

The gene calls are TRBV12-5 and TRBJ2-5; TRBD1 agrees at 10 bases. The V gene's germline CDR1 is LGHNT and CDR2 FRNRAP. Unmatched junction bases numbered 5, after V lost 0 bases and J lost 4 bases. The CDR3 spans 16 residues. In nucleotides, the CDR3 is TGTGCTAGTGGTTTGGTATTGACAGGGGGCACAGAGACCCAGTACTTC. Translation gives CASGLVLTGGTETQYF.

The sample holds many counts of this clonotype. CDR3 protein: CSARGETNQPQHF. In nucleotides, the CDR3 is TGCAGTGCTAGGGGAGAAACCAATCAGCCCCAGCATTTT. V is TRBV20-1 and J is TRBJ1-5; unclear D gene. Germline CDR1 DFQATT, CDR2 SNEGSKA (reference sequence). Trimming left V 3 bases short and J 3 bases short, with 9 bases between. The CDR3 is made up of 13 amino acids.

This clonotype came up many times. The chain has TRBV27 and TRBJ2-2; D gene unclear. CDR1 and CDR2 (germline): MNHEY, SMNVEV (reference sequence). The CDR3 contains 14 residues. Between the trimmed V and J ends, which lost 3 bases and 1 base, there was a span of 6 bases. The CDR3 protein is CASSFNQNTGELFF. CDR3 DNA sequence: TGTGCCAGCAGTTTTAATCAGAACACCGGGGAGCTGTTTTTT.

The V gene is TRBV12-3 or TRBV12-4, the J gene TRBJ1-2; 8 nucleotides agree with TRBD1. The CDR3 is 13 residues long. Germline trimming cut 6 bases from V and 6 bases from J; bases unmatched to any gene: 6. The CDR3 coding sequence is TGTGCCAGCAGAAGACAGGGGCTTAATGGCTACACCTTC. It specifies CASRRQGLNGYTF.

This clonotype appeared many times. J is TRBJ1-4 and V is TRBV29-1; D not certain. The CDR3 runs to 12 residues. Germline V gene sequence: CDR1 SQVTM, CDR2 ANQGSEA. V was shortened by 3 bases and J by 8 bases, with 10 bases between the two germline ends. CDR3: CSVESGREKLFF. CDR3 nucleotide sequence: TGCAGCGTTGAGTCCGGGCGCGAAAAACTGTTTTTT.

This clonotype was detected only a few times. The chain has TRBV9 and TRBJ2-7; D is undetermined. The V gene's germline CDR1 is SGDLS and CDR2 YYNGEE. V was cut by 0 bases and J by 9 bases, with 16 bases left in between. The CDR3 is 14 residues long. The CDR3 region has the DNA TGTGCCAGCAGCGTAGAGGTCACGGGCCGGATGCAGTACTTC. It yields the protein CASSVEVTGRMQYF.

This chain connects TRBV7-6 to TRBJ1-1; D is uncertain. This CDR3 contains 15 residues. CDR1 is SGHVS and CDR2 is FNYEAQ in the germline V gene. Trimming stripped 1 base from V and 1 base from J, with 10 bases between. The CDR3 DNA sequence: TGTGCCAGCAGCTTAGGGCAGGCGGGGAACACTGAAGCTTTCTTT. It yields the protein CASSLGQAGNTEAFF. Full variable domain (remainder filled in from reference TRBV7-6 and TRBJ1-1): GAGVSQSPRYKVTKRGQDVALRCDPISGHVSLYWYRQALGQGPEFLTYFNYEAQQDKSGLPNDRFSAERPEGSISTLTIQRTEQRDSAMYRCASSLGQAGNTEAFFGQGTRLTVV.

The chain uses TRBV4-3 and TRBJ1-5, with D hard to call. Germline loops: CDR1 LGHNA, CDR2 YSLEER. Trimming removed 1 base from V and 2 bases from J, with 12 bases in between. The CDR3 spans 16 residues. The CDR3 bases are TGCGCCAGCAGCCAAGGCGCAACGGGCCGCAATCAGCCCCAGCATTTT. This sequence encodes CASSQGATGRNQPQHF.

This clonotype was detected only a few times. This chain links TRBV5-1 with TRBJ2-3, with TRBD2 matching 8 bases. V was clipped by 0 bases and J by 5 bases; unmatched bases: 8. In germline, CDR1 is SGHRS, CDR2 YFSETQ. The CDR3 totals 16 residues. CDR3 nucleotides: TGCGCCAGCAGCTTGGCCCCAGCGGGGGCCGGAGATACGCAGTATTTT. Its translation is CASSLAPAGAGDTQYF.

This clonotype was picked up many times. The V and J genes are TRBV7-2 and TRBJ1-3; D might be TRBD1 (5 bases). Trimming cost V 5 bases and J 1 base, with 21 bases left between them. Germline CDR1 reads SGHTA; CDR2 reads FQGNSA. The CDR3 sequence is 18 residues long. The CDR3 protein is CASSPYLIRVFSGNTIYF. Here the CDR3 DNA reads TGTGCCAGCAGCCCGTACCTGATCAGGGTTTTTTCTGGAAACACCATATATTTT.

V usage is TRBV5-8 and J usage is TRBJ2-1; 9 bases align to TRBD1. With V trimmed by 2 bases and J by 7 bases, 7 bases remained unmatched. Per germline, CDR1 SGHTS and CDR2 YDEGEE. The CDR3 consists of 15 residues. The CDR3 sequence: CASSFRDRVKNEQFF. CDR3 bases: TGTGCCAGCAGCTTCCGGGACAGGGTAAAAAATGAGCAGTTCTTC.

V usage is TRBV7-6 and J usage is TRBJ1-6; 7 positions match TRBD1. This CDR3 is built from 14 residues. V lost 5 bases and J lost 5; bases outside the gene matches: 3. From germline, CDR1 is SGHVS and CDR2 FNYEAQ. This CDR3 reads CASSLTGDNSPLHF. The DNA for the CDR3 is TGTGCCAGCAGCCTCACAGGGGATAATTCACCCCTCCACTTT. Combining the CDR3 with reference TRBV7-6 and TRBJ1-6 gives the whole variable domain GAGVSQSPRYKVTKRGQDVALRCDPISGHVSLYWYRQALGQGPEFLTYFNYEAQQDKSGLPNDRFSAERPEGSISTLTIQRTEQRDSAMYRCASSLTGDNSPLHFGNGTRLTVT.

This clonotype was observed a handful of times. V is TRBV20-1 and J is TRBJ2-1; 13 positions agree with TRBD2. This CDR3 is built from 17 residues. The germline CDR1 and CDR2 sequences are DFQATT and SNEGSKA (reference sequence). Germline trimming cut 3 bases from V and 8 bases from J; bases unmatched to any gene: 13. In DNA form, the CDR3 reads TGCAGTGCTAGGAAAGGGACTAGCGGGGAGGGCTCGGATGAGCAGTTCTTC. It translates to CSARKGTSGEGSDEQFF.